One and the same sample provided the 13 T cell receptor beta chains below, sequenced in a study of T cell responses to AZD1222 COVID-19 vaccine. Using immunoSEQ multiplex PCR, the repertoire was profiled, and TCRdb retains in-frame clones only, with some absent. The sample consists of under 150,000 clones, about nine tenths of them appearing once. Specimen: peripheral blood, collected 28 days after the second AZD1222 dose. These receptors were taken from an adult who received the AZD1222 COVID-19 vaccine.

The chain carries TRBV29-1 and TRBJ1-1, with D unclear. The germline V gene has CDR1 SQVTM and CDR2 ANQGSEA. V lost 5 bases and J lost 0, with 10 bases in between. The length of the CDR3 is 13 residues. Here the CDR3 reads CSVLVNMNTEAFF. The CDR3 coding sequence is TGCAGCGTTTTAGTCAACATGAACACTGAAGCTTTCTTT. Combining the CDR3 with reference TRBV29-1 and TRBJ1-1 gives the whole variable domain SAVISQKPSRDICQRGTSLTIQCQVDSQVTMMFWYRQQPGQSLTLIATANQGSEATYESGFVIDKFPISRPNLTFSTLTVSNMSPEDSSIYLCSVLVNMNTEAFFGQGTRLTVV.

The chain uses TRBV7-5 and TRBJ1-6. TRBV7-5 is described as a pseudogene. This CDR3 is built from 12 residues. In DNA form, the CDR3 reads TGTGCCACCGAAGGGGGGATTTCACCCCTCCACTTT. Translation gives CATEGGISPLHF.

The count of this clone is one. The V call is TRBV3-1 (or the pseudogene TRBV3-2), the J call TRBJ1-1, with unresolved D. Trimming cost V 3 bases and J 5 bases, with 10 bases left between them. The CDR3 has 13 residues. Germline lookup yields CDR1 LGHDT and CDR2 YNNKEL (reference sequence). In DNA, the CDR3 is TGTGCCAGCAGCCATTTGGAAGGAACTGAAGCTTTCTTT. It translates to CASSHLEGTEAFF.

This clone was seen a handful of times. The CDR3 loop is CASSYYPAENTEAFF. The CDR3 nucleotides read TGTGCCAGCAGTTACTATCCAGCAGAGAACACTGAAGCTTTCTTT. The chain joins TRBV2 to TRBJ1-1; D is unclear. CDR1 is SNHLY, CDR2 FYNNEI, per germline. The CDR3 covers 15 residues. V was trimmed by 5 bases and J by 1 base, leaving 14 bases between them.

As DNA, the CDR3 is TGTGCCAGCAGCTTAGGGGTCACAACTGGGGCCAACGTCCTGACTTTC. Protein: CASSLGVTTGANVLTF. The V call is TRBV7-3, the J call TRBJ2-6, with unresolved D. The V gene lost 2 bases and the J gene lost 2 bases, with 10 bases spanning the gap. Germline V gene lookup returns CDR1 SGHTA and CDR2 FQGTGA. The CDR3 is 16 residues long.

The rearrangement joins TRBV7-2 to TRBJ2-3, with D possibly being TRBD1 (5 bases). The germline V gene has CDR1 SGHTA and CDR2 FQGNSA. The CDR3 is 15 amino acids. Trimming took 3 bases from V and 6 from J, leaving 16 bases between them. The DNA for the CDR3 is TGTGCCAGCAGCTTTCAGGGTCTGAGGTCGGATACGCAGTATTTT. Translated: CASSFQGLRSDTQYF.

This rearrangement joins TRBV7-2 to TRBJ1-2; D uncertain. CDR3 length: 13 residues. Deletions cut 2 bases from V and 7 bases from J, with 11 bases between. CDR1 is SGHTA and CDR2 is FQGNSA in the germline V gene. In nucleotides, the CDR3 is TGTGCCAGCAGCTTAAATGGTGAAAGTGGCTACACCTTC. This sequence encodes CASSLNGESGYTF.

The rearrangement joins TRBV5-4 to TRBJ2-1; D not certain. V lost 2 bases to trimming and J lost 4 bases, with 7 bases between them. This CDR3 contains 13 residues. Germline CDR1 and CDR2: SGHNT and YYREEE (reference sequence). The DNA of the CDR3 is TGTGCCAGCAGCTTAGTAGGATACAATGAGCAGTTCTTC. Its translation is CASSLVGYNEQFF.

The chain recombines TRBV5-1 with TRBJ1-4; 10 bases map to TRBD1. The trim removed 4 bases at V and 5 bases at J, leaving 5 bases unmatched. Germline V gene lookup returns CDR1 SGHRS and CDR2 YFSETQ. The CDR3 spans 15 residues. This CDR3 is CASSSGQGENEKLFF. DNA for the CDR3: TGCGCCAGCAGCAGTGGACAGGGGGAGAATGAAAAACTGTTTTTT.

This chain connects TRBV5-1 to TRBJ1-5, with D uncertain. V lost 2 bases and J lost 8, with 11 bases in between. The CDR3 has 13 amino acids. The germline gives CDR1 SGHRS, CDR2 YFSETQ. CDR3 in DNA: TGCGCCAGCAGCTTAGCGTCTGGGGAGCCCCAGCATTTT. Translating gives CASSLASGEPQHF.

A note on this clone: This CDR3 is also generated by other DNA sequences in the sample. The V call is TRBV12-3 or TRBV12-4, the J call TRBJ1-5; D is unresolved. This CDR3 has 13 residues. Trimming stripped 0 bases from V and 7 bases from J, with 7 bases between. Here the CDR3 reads CASSLAEDQPQHF. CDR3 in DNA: TGTGCCAGCAGTTTAGCTGAGGACCAGCCCCAGCATTTT.

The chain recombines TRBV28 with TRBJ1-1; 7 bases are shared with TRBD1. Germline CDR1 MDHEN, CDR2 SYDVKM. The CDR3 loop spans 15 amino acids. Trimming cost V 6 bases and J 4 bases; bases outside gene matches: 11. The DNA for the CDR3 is TGTGCCAGCAGGACCCTAAGAACAGGGGTCACTGAAGCTTTCTTT. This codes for CASRTLRTGVTEAFF.

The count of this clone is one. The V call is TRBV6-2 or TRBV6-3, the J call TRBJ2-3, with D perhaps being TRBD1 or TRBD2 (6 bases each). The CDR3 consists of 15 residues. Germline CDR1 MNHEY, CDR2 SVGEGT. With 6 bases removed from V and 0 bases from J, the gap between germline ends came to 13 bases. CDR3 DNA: TGTGCCAGCAGCCTACAGGGAGGAAGCACAGATACGCAGTATTTT. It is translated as CASSLQGGSTDTQYF.